Below, one TCR beta chain is given with its context. What it binds is unknown. The sample comes from a study of cytomegalovirus exposure and HLA in healthy donors. On the study more broadly: The use of the same platform for the roughly 110 validation repertoires and the approximately 670 first-cohort repertoires was reported by a later analysis.

V dropped 5 bases and J dropped 4; count of bases not matched to a gene: 9. Germline V gene sequence: CDR1 MNHEY, CDR2 SMNVEV (reference sequence). This CDR3 region has 15 residues. Sequencing was performed with immunoSEQ multiplex PCR; in TCRdb, only in-frame clones are kept and a portion is missing. Counted here are some 130,000 clones, approximately 80% occurring once; the ten biggest clones make up roughly 27%. Whole-study results and caveats: Overall, about 160 TCR beta chains were annotated as cytomegalovirus-associated.

The receptor comes from a man aged 25-40 years in good health and CMV-seropositive. The chain has TRBV27 and TRBJ1-2; TRBD1 matches 8 bases. Specimen: PBMCs. The CDR3 loop is CASSVDRGNGYGYTF. The CDR3 DNA follows: TGTGCCAGCAGTGTAGACAGGGGCAACGGCTATGGCTACACCTTC.